Each of the 30 T cell receptor beta chains below was sequenced from the same sample in a study of cytomegalovirus exposure and HLA in healthy donors. Primers for the PCR totalled 60 Vbeta and 13 Jbeta. The data were produced by immunoSEQ multiplex PCR, yet TCRdb's version contains in-frame clones alone and is incomplete. The sample lists about 150,000 clones; about 68% were seen once. What was sequenced was PBMCs. The receptors were gathered from a man between 18 and 35 years old in good health and CMV-seronegative.

The genes are TRBV7-9 and TRBJ2-2, with D perhaps matching TRBD1 (5 bases). The germline V gene has CDR1 SEHNR and CDR2 FQNEAQ (reference sequence). This CDR3 is 16 amino acids long. V was shortened by 3 bases and J by 2 bases, with 13 bases between the two germline ends. The DNA of the CDR3 is TGTGCCAGCAGCTTGTCTGGGGCAGCCAACACCGGGGAGCTGTTTTTT. It encodes CASSLSGAANTGELFF.

This chain uses TRBV7-9 with TRBJ2-3; 7 positions agree with TRBD1. CDR1 SEHNR and CDR2 FQNEAQ come from the germline V gene (reference sequence). This CDR3 has 15 amino acids. The ends lost 2 bases at V and 0 bases at J; junction bases unmatched: 2. CDR3 in amino acids: CASSLKGASTDTQYF. The CDR3 coding sequence is TGTGCCAGCAGCTTAAAGGGGGCTAGCACAGATACGCAGTATTTT.

The chain carries TRBV19 and TRBJ1-2, with a weak D call TRBD1 (5 bases). The CDR3 consists of 16 residues. Germline CDR1 LNHDA, CDR2 SQIVND (reference sequence). With 5 bases removed from V and 4 bases from J, the gap between germline ends came to 20 bases. CDR3 nucleotide sequence: TGTGCCAGTAGTGCCGGGACTCCCCAAGCCCTCTATGGCTACACCTTC. Protein product: CASSAGTPQALYGYTF.

Points on this clone: Other DNA sequences in this sample translate to the same CDR3. The rearrangement uses TRBV18 and TRBJ2-7; D uncertain. The CDR3 runs 11 residues. The germline CDR1 and CDR2 sequences are KGHSH and LQKENI. The V gene lost 3 bases and the J gene lost 4 bases, with 4 bases spanning the gap. The DNA of the CDR3 is TGTGCCAGCTCACCGGAGTACGAGCAGTACTTC. Translated: CASSPEYEQYF.

This sequence joins TRBV6-5 and TRBJ2-7, with TRBD1 matching 8 bases. Germline values: CDR1 MNHEY, CDR2 SVGAGI. Trimming took 7 bases from V and 6 from J; bases not matched to a gene: 5. The CDR3 covers 12 residues. The CDR3 coding sequence is TGTGCCAGCAAGGACAGGGCTAGCGAGCAGTACTTC. This translates into CASKDRASEQYF.

The J gene is TRBJ2-7, the V gene TRBV7-2, with no clear D. Trimming removed 5 bases at V and 9 bases at J, with 14 bases between. The CDR3 is 12 amino acids. Germline loops: CDR1 SGHTA, CDR2 FQGNSA. CDR3 DNA: TGTGCCAGCAGCCCCGTTACCACGGGGCAGTACTTC. Translation gives CASSPVTTGQYF.

V is TRBV6-1 and J is TRBJ2-5; TRBD2 matches at 12 bases. Germline-derived CDR1 and CDR2 are MNHNS and SASEGT. CDR3 size: 15 residues. V gave up 11 bases and J gave up 2 bases; unmatched junction bases: 9. In nucleotides, the CDR3 is TGTGCCTCAATCAGGACTAGCGGGAATCAAGAGACCCAGTACTTC. Translated, it gives CASIRTSGNQETQYF.

V and J are TRBV6-1 and TRBJ2-7; TRBD2 matches at 11 bases. V dropped 7 bases and J dropped 0; count of bases not matched to a gene: 5. CDR1 is MNHNS, CDR2 SASEGT, per germline. The CDR3 is 15 amino acids. The CDR3 reads CASMATSGTSYEQYF. The CDR3 DNA is TGTGCCAGCATGGCGACTAGCGGGACCTCCTACGAGCAGTACTTC.

The chain couples TRBV2 to TRBJ2-1, with TRBD2 matching over 12 bases. CDR1 is SNHLY, CDR2 FYNNEI, per germline. The CDR3 has 16 amino acids. Trimming removed 7 bases from V and 10 bases from J; junction bases left unmatched: 14. In DNA form, the CDR3 reads TGTGCCAGCACTACAGGGGTCCTAGCGGGAGGGTCGGAGCAGTTCTTC. It specifies CASTTGVLAGGSEQFF.

This chain uses TRBV5-1 with TRBJ2-2; D is uncertain. The CDR3 spans 15 residues. Per germline, CDR1 SGHRS and CDR2 YFSETQ. V was shortened by 1 base and J by 0 bases, with 7 bases between the two germline ends. CDR3 nucleotides: TGCGCCAGCAGCTTGTGGAGTTCGAACACCGGGGAGCTGTTTTTT. Translation: CASSLWSSNTGELFF.

In regard to this clone: One end of the junction is discordant with germline, which a read error may explain. V usage is TRBV7-9 and J usage is TRBJ2-4; 8 bases match TRBD2. CDR3 length: 16 amino acids. Looked up from germline, CDR1 is SEHNR and CDR2 is FQNEAQ (reference sequence). The CDR3 here is CSSSLELAVTGGIQYF. As DNA, the CDR3 is TGTTCCAGCAGCTTAGAACTAGCGGTGACGGGAGGCATTCAGTACTTC.

The V gene is TRBV27, the J gene TRBJ2-7, with a tentative D call TRBD1 (6 bases). Germline V gene lookup returns CDR1 MNHEY and CDR2 SMNVEV (reference sequence). CDR3 size: 13 residues. Trimming took 5 bases from V and 4 from J, leaving 12 bases between them. CDR3 bases: TGTGCCAGCAGTACTACAGGGTTATACGAGCAGTACTTC. Encoded protein: CASSTTGLYEQYF.

With respect to this clone: The junction shows a germline mismatch at one end, possibly a read error. J is TRBJ2-7 and V is TRBV7-9, with 7 bases lining up with TRBD2. The length of the CDR3 is 17 residues. CDR1 and CDR2 from the germline V gene are SEHNR and FQNEAQ (reference sequence). The CDR3 loop is CASSSRLGRAGSSEQYF. DNA of the CDR3: TGTGCCAGCAGCTCGCGTTTGGGGAGGGCCGGCTCCTCCGAGCAGTACTTC.

This clone has a handful of counts. The chain has TRBV29-1 and TRBJ2-1, with TRBD2 identical over 9 bases. Looked up from germline, CDR1 is SQVTM and CDR2 is ANQGSEA. The CDR3 covers 13 residues. Trimming took 3 bases from V and 7 from J; bases not matched to a gene: 4. The CDR3 region has the DNA TGCAGCGTTGACCTCAGCGGGAGGAATGAGCAGTTCTTC. Translated: CSVDLSGRNEQFF.

The V and J genes are TRBV12-5 and TRBJ2-1; D gene uncertain. V was cut by 3 bases and J by 0 bases, with 3 bases left in between. The CDR3 length is 13 residues. Germline V lookup: CDR1 LGHNT, CDR2 FRNRAP. The CDR3, as DNA: TGTGCTAGTGGTTTCTTCTCCTACAATGAGCAGTTCTTC. Translated, it gives CASGFFSYNEQFF.

V and J are TRBV2 and TRBJ1-4; D not certain. CDR3 length equals 18 residues. Germline CDR1 and CDR2: SNHLY and FYNNEI. Trimming removed 0 bases at V and 8 bases at J, with 22 bases between. CDR3 sequence: CASSEASSRDAGREKLFF. CDR3 sequence (DNA): TGTGCCAGCAGTGAAGCAAGTTCACGGGATGCCGGGCGGGAAAAACTGTTTTTT.

The rearrangement uses TRBV7-9 and TRBJ1-4; 8 nucleotides line up with TRBD1. This CDR3 contains 15 residues. Germline V gene lookup returns CDR1 SEHNR and CDR2 FQNEAQ (reference sequence). After removal of 1 base from V and 8 bases from J, the junction contained 6 bases not matched to a gene. The DNA of the CDR3 is TGTGCCAGCAGCTTAGGACAGGGGAGCAGCGAAAAACTGTTTTTT. This translates into CASSLGQGSSEKLFF.

This clone has more than one count but fewer than ten. V gene TRBV5-3 combines with J gene TRBJ2-7; D is unresolved. TRBV5-3 is filed as an ORF, its function uncertain. V was shortened by 3 bases and J by 5 bases, with 9 bases between the two germline ends. This CDR3 region has 12 residues. The CDR3 coding sequence is TGTGCCAGAAGCTCGTACTTGGACGAGCAGTACTTC. Amino acids: CARSSYLDEQYF.

The chain couples TRBV4-3 to TRBJ2-1; the D gene is possibly TRBD2 (5 bases). V lost 0 bases to trimming and J lost 7 bases, with 13 bases between them. The CDR3 totals 15 residues. Germline loops: CDR1 LGHNA, CDR2 YSLEER. The CDR3, as DNA: TGCGCCAGCAGCCAAGATGGTAACAGACTAAATGAGCAGTTCTTC. This gives the protein CASSQDGNRLNEQFF.

The chain employs TRBV7-8 and TRBJ1-3; TRBD1 agrees at 8 bases. V was pared by 5 bases and J by 4 bases, with 4 bases of the junction left unmatched. The CDR3 contains 14 residues. CDR1 is SGHVS, CDR2 FQNEAQ, per germline. The CDR3 reads CASSLQGGGNTIYF. DNA for the CDR3: TGTGCCAGCAGCCTACAGGGGGGCGGAAACACCATATATTTT.

This clone was seen once. The CDR3 DNA is TGTGCCAGCAGCTACAAGGACACCTACGAGCAGTACTTC. Translated: CASSYKDTYEQYF. V usage is TRBV13 and J usage is TRBJ2-7; weak D call: TRBD1 (5 bases). The V end lost 4 bases, the J end lost 2 bases, and 9 bases lay between the germline ends. The germline V gene has CDR1 PRHDT and CDR2 FYEKMQ (reference sequence). This CDR3 comprises 13 residues.

The genes are TRBV10-3 and TRBJ2-7; D not resolved. The germline V gene has CDR1 ENHRY and CDR2 SYGVKD. V was pared by 4 bases and J by 1 base, with 8 bases between. This CDR3 is built from 13 residues. CDR3 in amino acids: CAISASGSYEQYF. The DNA of the CDR3 is TGTGCCATCAGTGCTAGTGGGTCCTACGAGCAGTACTTC.

The rearrangement links TRBV14 to TRBJ2-2, with 10 nucleotides matching TRBD2. CDR1 is SGHDN, CDR2 FVKESK, per germline. The V segment lost 2 bases and the J segment 3 bases; nucleotides outside the gene matches: 9. CDR3 length: 18 residues. CDR3 in DNA: TGTGCCAGCAGCCAATATTTTCGACTAGCGGGCGACACCGGGGAGCTGTTTTTT. Translating gives CASSQYFRLAGDTGELFF.

V gene TRBV7-2 combines with J gene TRBJ2-1, with 11 positions matching TRBD2. Germline CDR1 is SGHTA and CDR2 is FQGNSA. The CDR3 has 16 residues. The V and J ends lost 0 bases and 5 bases, in that order; junction bases with no gene match: 3. The CDR3 is CASSLAPTSGDNEQFF. The CDR3 DNA reads TGTGCCAGCAGCTTAGCCCCGACTAGCGGGGACAATGAGCAGTTCTTC.

This clone was detected only once. The rearrangement links TRBV6-1 to TRBJ2-1; a weak D match, TRBD2 (5 bases). V gave up 10 bases and J gave up 5 bases, with 15 bases separating them. CDR1 and CDR2 (germline): MNHNS, SASEGT. The CDR3 consists of 13 residues. The CDR3 sequence: CAKGLQPNNEQFF. The CDR3 DNA is TGTGCCAAAGGACTGCAGCCTAACAATGAGCAGTTCTTC.

This clone was detected once. This chain connects TRBV19 to TRBJ1-5, with 11 positions matching TRBD1. CDR1 is LNHDA and CDR2 is SQIVND in the germline V gene (reference sequence). The CDR3 is 18 residues long. With V trimmed by 10 bases and J by 2 bases, 16 bases remained unmatched. Here the CDR3 reads CATLSGGQGARGNQPQHF. CDR3 nucleotide sequence: TGTGCCACGCTTTCGGGCGGACAGGGGGCGCGAGGCAATCAGCCCCAGCATTTT. The full variable domain, completed using reference TRBV19 and TRBJ1-5, is DGGITQSPKYLFRKEGQNVTLSCEQNLNHDAMYWYRQDPGQGLRLIYYSQIVNDFQKGDIAEGYSVSREKKESFPLTVTSAQKNPTAFYLCATLSGGQGARGNQPQHFGDGTRLSIL.

This clone was recorded a few times. The chain employs TRBV6-1 and TRBJ2-1; the match to TRBD2 covers 8 bases. CDR3 length: 17 amino acids. Looked up from germline, CDR1 is MNHNS and CDR2 is SASEGT. J was trimmed by 6 bases and V by 3 bases; bases with no gene match: 13. The CDR3 spells CASSDPGGSSPSNEQFF. Here the CDR3 DNA reads TGTGCCAGCAGTGATCCGGGGGGGTCGTCCCCGTCCAATGAGCAGTTCTTC.

This sequence joins TRBV2 and TRBJ2-7, with unresolved D. V was trimmed by 6 bases and J by 4 bases, leaving 10 bases between them. Germline CDR1 SNHLY, CDR2 FYNNEI. This CDR3 contains 12 residues. This CDR3 is CASRENRYEQYF. DNA of the CDR3: TGTGCCAGCAGGGAGAACCGTTACGAGCAGTACTTC. Full variable domain (rest looked up from reference TRBV2 and TRBJ2-7): EPEVTQTPSHQVTQMGQEVILRCVPISNHLYFYWYRQILGQKVEFLVSFYNNEISEKSEIFDDQFSVERPDGSNFTLKIRSTKLEDSAMYFCASRENRYEQYFGPGTRLTVT.

The chain uses TRBV19 and TRBJ1-2, with 10 bases identical to TRBD1. The V and J ends lost 6 bases and 5 bases, in that order; junction bases with no gene match: 6. The germline V gene encodes CDR1 LNHDA and CDR2 SQIVND (reference sequence). The CDR3 covers 14 residues. The CDR3 DNA reads as TGTGCCAGTAGGCGACAGGGGGCGCAATATGGCTACACCTTC. Encoded protein: CASRRQGAQYGYTF.

This clone was detected once. CDR3 nucleotides: TGTGCCACCGCAGGGCAACCTGGCTACACCTTC. Translated, it gives CATAGQPGYTF. The rearrangement uses TRBV28 and TRBJ1-2; D may be TRBD1 (5 bases). The CDR3 has 11 amino acids. Per germline, CDR1 MDHEN and CDR2 SYDVKM. V lost 10 bases and J lost 7, with 13 bases in between.